This T cell receptor (beta chain) was observed in a study of cytomegalovirus exposure and HLA in healthy donors. Whole-study results and caveats: In a later analysis, at a false discovery rate of 0.05, about 15,000 TCR beta sequences were associated with HLA alleles. The authors confirmed in vitro that a few CMV-associated chains were specific for CMV antigens. Cytomegalovirus association was listed for 170 or so TCR beta chains.

In this sample, this clone turned up a few times. The target antigen is unknown. PCR employed 60 Vbeta and 13 Jbeta primers. Profiled with immunoSEQ multiplex PCR; TCRdb holds only in-frame clones, not every one. This table has 170,000 or so clones, roughly three quarters appearing once. The origin of this receptor is a woman aged 50 to 65 in good health and CMV-seropositive. Sequencing was done on a sample of PBMCs.

The CDR3 nucleotides read TGTGCCAGCAGTGAATTTACTAGCACCTACAATGAGCAGTTCTTC. It specifies CASSEFTSTYNEQFF. The chain joins TRBV25-1 to TRBJ2-1; TRBD2 might be the D (6 bases). The V end lost 1 base, the J end lost 2 bases, and 9 bases lay between the germline ends. This CDR3 is built from 15 residues. Germline assignment: CDR1 MGHDK and CDR2 SYGVNS.